The sequence of this T cell receptor beta chain was determined in a study of PD-L1 blockade in urothelial cancer. Turning to the study itself: About 90% of the roughly 29 patients were men with bladder-origin urothelial cancer. Blood was analyzed 3 weeks (second dose) and 6 weeks after treatment start.

Assay: immunoSEQ multiplex PCR; the TCRdb copy retains only in-frame clones and omits some. The repertoire holds about 51,000 clones, with around 86% as singletons. Notes on the study in general: Durable-benefit patients expanded tumor-associated blood clones more at 3 weeks.

The germline V gene encodes CDR1 MNHEY and CDR2 SVGAGI. This CDR3 comprises 13 residues. Unmatched junction bases numbered 5, after V lost 7 bases and J lost 4 bases. A remark on this clone: Its antigen remains unknown.

This sequence was found in a man aged 55 to 70 with urothelial cancer. The chain links TRBV6-5 to TRBJ1-2, with 8 bases matching TRBD1. The sequencing used PBMCs, collected around atezolizumab (anti-PD-L1) treatment. The CDR3 loop is CASKRDRPYGYTF. The CDR3 DNA sequence: TGTGCCAGCAAAAGGGACAGGCCCTATGGCTACACCTTC.